Below are 4 T cell receptor beta chains sequenced from a single sample in a study of T-cell reconstitution after alpha-beta-depleted transplantation in children. A TCRbeta library incorporating unique molecular identifiers was prepared. MiXCR, applied by TCRdb to the PCR reads, yields one record per CDR3 protein. Altogether roughly 350,000 distinct CDR3 sequences are present, around 10% being singletons, with the ten largest covering approximately 2.3%. The sequencing here drew on PBMCs from the stem cell graft donor, taken from the stem cell graft. These receptors all stem from a human donor who donated a stem cell graft to a child with acute lymphoblastic leukemia.

This clonotype has ten or more counts. As DNA, the CDR3 is TGTGCCAGCAGCTTACTAGCGGGAACCTTCTTC. Amino acid sequence: CASSLLAGTFF. J is TRBJ2-1 and V is TRBV7-8, with 9 nucleotides matching TRBD2. The CDR3 spans 11 residues. CDR1 and CDR2 from the germline V gene are SGHVS and FQNEAQ. V lost 2 bases and J lost 16; bases outside the gene matches: 3.

This clonotype turned up a few times. J is TRBJ1-2 and V is TRBV20-1; weak D call: TRBD1 (6 bases). The CDR3 extends over 12 amino acids. Looked up from germline, CDR1 is DFQATT and CDR2 is SNEGSKA (reference sequence). Trimming removed 1 base at V and 4 bases at J, with 7 bases between. CDR3 amino acids: CSARGTVYGYTF. The CDR3 nucleotides are TGCAGTGCTAGAGGGACAGTCTATGGCTACACCTTC.

The rearrangement uses TRBV3-1 and TRBJ2-3; D is perhaps TRBD1 or TRBD2 (5 bases each). V lost 11 bases to trimming and J lost 0 bases, with 18 bases between them. The V gene's germline CDR1 is LGHDT and CDR2 YNNKEL (reference sequence). This CDR3 has 15 residues. The CDR3 spells CAFCPDWGSTDTQYF. In DNA, the CDR3 is TGTGCCTTCTGCCCGGACTGGGGGAGCACAGATACGCAGTATTTT.

V is TRBV29-1 and J is TRBJ2-5; 7 positions agree with TRBD2. Germline trimming cut 3 bases from V and 3 bases from J; bases unmatched to any gene: 10. The CDR3 contains 15 residues. Germline CDR1 and CDR2: SQVTM and ANQGSEA. As DNA, the CDR3 is TGCAGCGTTGAGCTAGCAGGAGGGAGGGAAGAGACCCAGTACTTC. This sequence encodes CSVELAGGREETQYF.